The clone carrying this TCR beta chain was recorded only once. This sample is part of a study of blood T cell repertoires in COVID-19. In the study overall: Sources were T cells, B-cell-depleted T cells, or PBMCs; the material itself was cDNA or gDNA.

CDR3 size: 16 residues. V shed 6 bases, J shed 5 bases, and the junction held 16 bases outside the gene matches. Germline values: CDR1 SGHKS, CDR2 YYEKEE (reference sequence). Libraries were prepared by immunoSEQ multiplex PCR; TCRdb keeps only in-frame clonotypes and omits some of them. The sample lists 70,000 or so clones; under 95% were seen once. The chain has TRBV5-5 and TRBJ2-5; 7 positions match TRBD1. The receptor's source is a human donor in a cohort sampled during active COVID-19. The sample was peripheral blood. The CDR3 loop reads CASTSLSTGTVETQYF. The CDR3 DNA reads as TGTGCCAGCACCTCATTATCGACAGGGACGGTCGAGACCCAGTACTTC.